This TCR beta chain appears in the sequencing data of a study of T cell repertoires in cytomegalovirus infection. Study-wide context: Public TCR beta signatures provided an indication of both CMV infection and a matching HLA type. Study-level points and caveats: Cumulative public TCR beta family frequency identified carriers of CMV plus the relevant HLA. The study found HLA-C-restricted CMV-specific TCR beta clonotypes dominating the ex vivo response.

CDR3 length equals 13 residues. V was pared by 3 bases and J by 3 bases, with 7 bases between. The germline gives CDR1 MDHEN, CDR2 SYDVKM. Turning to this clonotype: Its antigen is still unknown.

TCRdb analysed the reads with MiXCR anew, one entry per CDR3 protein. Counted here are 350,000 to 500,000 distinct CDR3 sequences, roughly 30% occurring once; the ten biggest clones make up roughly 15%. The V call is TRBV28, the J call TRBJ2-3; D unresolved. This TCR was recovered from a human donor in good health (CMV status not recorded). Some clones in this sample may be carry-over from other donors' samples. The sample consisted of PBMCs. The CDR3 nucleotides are TGTGCCAGCAGTTTTAGAATGACAGATACGCAGTATTTT. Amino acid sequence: CASSFRMTDTQYF.